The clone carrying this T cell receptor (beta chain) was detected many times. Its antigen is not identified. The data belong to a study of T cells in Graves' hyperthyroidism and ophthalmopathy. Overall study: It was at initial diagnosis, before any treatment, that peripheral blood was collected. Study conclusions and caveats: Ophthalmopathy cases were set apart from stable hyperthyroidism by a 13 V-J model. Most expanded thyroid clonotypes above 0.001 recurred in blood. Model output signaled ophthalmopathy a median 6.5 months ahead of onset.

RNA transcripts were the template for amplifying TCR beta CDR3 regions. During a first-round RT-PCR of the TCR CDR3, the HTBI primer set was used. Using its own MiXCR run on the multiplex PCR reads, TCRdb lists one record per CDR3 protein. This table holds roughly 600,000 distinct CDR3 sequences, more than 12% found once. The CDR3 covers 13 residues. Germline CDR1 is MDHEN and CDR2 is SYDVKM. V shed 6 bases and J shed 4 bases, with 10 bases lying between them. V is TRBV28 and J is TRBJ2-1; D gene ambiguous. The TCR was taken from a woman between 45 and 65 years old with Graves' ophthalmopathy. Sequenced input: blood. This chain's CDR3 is CASSQVVYNEQFF. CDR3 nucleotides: TGTGCCAGCAGCCAAGTTGTATACAATGAGCAGTTCTTC.